The sequence of this TCR beta chain was determined in a study of T cell responses to AZD1222 COVID-19 vaccine. In the study overall: Combined were second doses at about 4 or about 12 weeks.

TCRdb's table, derived via immunoSEQ multiplex PCR, lists solely in-frame clones and lacks some. The table has approximately 160,000 clones, around 90% seen once; the top ten hold under 5%. A remark on this clone: Antigen unknown.

Findings of the study overall: The study sampled repertoires only after the peak T cell response. With two AZD1222 doses given, Spike-specific TCR breadth and depth both rose.

The V segment lost 4 bases and the J segment 0 bases; nucleotides outside the gene matches: 9. Germline CDR1 SNHLY, CDR2 FYNNEI. The CDR3 covers 16 residues. Sequencing was performed on peripheral blood, taken on day 0 of AZD1222 vaccination. The receptor was isolated from an adult in good health. The chain links TRBV2 to TRBJ2-7, with 7 bases identical to TRBD1. The CDR3 here is CASSGVARTGSYEQYF. In nucleotides, the CDR3 is TGTGCCAGCAGTGGGGTCGCGAGGACAGGCTCCTACGAGCAGTACTTC. Based on the CDR3 plus reference TRBV2 and TRBJ2-7, the full variable domain is EPEVTQTPSHQVTQMGQEVILRCVPISNHLYFYWYRQILGQKVEFLVSFYNNEISEKSEIFDDQFSVERPDGSNFTLKIRSTKLEDSAMYFCASSGVARTGSYEQYFGPGTRLTVT.